These 14 T cell receptor beta chains came from one sample sequenced in a study of T cell changes during pregnancy in multiple sclerosis. The table came from immunoSEQ multiplex PCR; TCRdb's copy has only in-frame clones and leaves some out. Of approximately 37,000 clones detected, about 95% appear once; the ten largest clones hold 1.7%. The material sequenced was peripheral blood, taken in the third trimester of pregnancy. All receptors derive from a female donor with multiple sclerosis, enrolled in a pregnancy study.

The gene calls are TRBV10-3 and TRBJ2-3, with no clear D. The CDR3 is made up of 11 amino acids. Germline loops: CDR1 ENHRY, CDR2 SYGVKD. The V and J ends lost 2 bases and 7 bases respectively, with 4 bases between them. CDR3 protein: CAISELYTQYF. CDR3 coding DNA: TGTGCCATCAGTGAGCTGTATACGCAGTATTTT.

Comments on this clone: One junction end disagrees with the germline gene, perhaps due to a read error. The gene calls are TRBV5-1 and TRBJ1-6; 8 bases agree with TRBD1. Germline CDR1 and CDR2: SGHRS and YFSETQ. The CDR3 loop spans 14 amino acids. The CDR3 reads CASSLGDRGRPFYF. CDR3 sequence (DNA): TGCGCCAGCAGCTTGGGCGACAGGGGCCGCCCATTCTACTTT.

The V gene is TRBV7-2, the J gene TRBJ2-7, with D hard to call. V lost 2 bases and J lost 1, with 9 bases in between. The CDR3 has 14 amino acids. Germline V gives CDR1 SGHTA, CDR2 FQGNSA. The CDR3 loop is CASSLLPESYEQYF. The CDR3, as DNA: TGTGCCAGCAGCTTACTACCCGAATCCTACGAGCAGTACTTC.

The genes are TRBV5-6 and TRBJ1-1; tentatively, D is TRBD1 (5 bases). The CDR3 is 14 residues long. Germline CDR1 reads SGHDT; CDR2 reads YYEEEE. Trimming took 1 base from V and 2 from J, leaving 9 bases between them. CDR3 sequence (DNA): TGTGCCAGCAGCTTGCCAGGGCCAAACACTGAAGCTTTCTTT. It translates to CASSLPGPNTEAFF.

The table lists this clone with a count of one. This chain links TRBV25-1 with TRBJ1-6; D is undetermined. V shed 4 bases and J shed 0 bases, with 4 bases lying between them. The CDR3 contains 14 residues. Germline V gene sequence: CDR1 MGHDK, CDR2 SYGVNS. The CDR3 coding sequence is TGTGCCAGCAGTGTCGGCTCCTATAATTCACCCCTCCACTTT. Amino acids: CASSVGSYNSPLHF.

The chain carries TRBV7-2 and TRBJ2-7; D gene ambiguous. The CDR3 is made up of 15 amino acids. The V end was cut by 1 base, the J end by 3 bases, with 13 bases between. The germline V gene has CDR1 SGHTA and CDR2 FQGNSA. The CDR3 nucleotides read TGTGCCAGCAGCTTAGATCGTGATACCAGCTACGAGCAGTACTTC. This gives the protein CASSLDRDTSYEQYF.

V and J are TRBV7-9 and TRBJ2-1; 8 bases match TRBD2. V shed 2 bases, J shed 6 bases, and the junction held 6 bases outside the gene matches. This CDR3 is 15 amino acids long. Germline CDR1 reads SEHNR; CDR2 reads FQNEAQ (reference sequence). This CDR3 is CASSLKAGVINEQFF. CDR3 DNA: TGTGCCAGCAGCTTAAAAGCGGGAGTTATCAATGAGCAGTTCTTC.

The chain links TRBV28 to TRBJ1-2; 7 bases map to TRBD1. CDR1 and CDR2 (germline): MDHEN, SYDVKM. With V trimmed by 2 bases and J by 6 bases, 6 bases remained unmatched. This CDR3 region has 14 residues. DNA of the CDR3: TGTGCCAGCAGTTTACCCCAGGGGGATGATGGCTACACCTTC. Translating gives CASSLPQGDDGYTF.

The chain recombines TRBV5-4 with TRBJ2-5; D is undetermined. CDR1 is SGHNT, CDR2 YYREEE, per germline (reference sequence). CDR3 size: 14 residues. Trimming took 4 bases from V and 5 from J, leaving 15 bases between them. The CDR3 here is CASSRDAQAETQYF. In nucleotides, the CDR3 is TGTGCCAGCAGCCGAGACGCCCAGGCCGAGACCCAGTACTTC.

The DNA of the CDR3 is TGTGCCAGCAGCTTGGGGAGGGGACAGGGAACAGATACGCAGTATTTT. Protein product: CASSLGRGQGTDTQYF. The chain is built from TRBV5-6 and TRBJ2-3; 9 positions agree with TRBD1. Germline V CDR1 and CDR2: SGHDT, YYEEEE. V lost 0 bases, J lost 3 bases, and 5 bases stayed unmatched. This CDR3 spans 16 amino acids.

This sequence joins TRBV7-8 and TRBJ2-7; the D is unclear. The CDR3 runs 15 residues. Germline V gene sequence: CDR1 SGHVS, CDR2 FQNEAQ. The V gene lost 2 bases and the J gene lost 0 bases, with 11 bases spanning the gap. The CDR3 region has the DNA TGTGCCAGCAGCTTATCGGCGGAAGGCTCCTACGAGCAGTACTTC. Protein sequence: CASSLSAEGSYEQYF.

The chain uses TRBV28 and TRBJ1-3; 9 bases fit TRBD1. J gave up 0 bases and V 5 bases, and 5 bases lay outside the gene matches. CDR3 size: 16 residues. Germline V CDR1 and CDR2: MDHEN, SYDVKM. The CDR3 region has the DNA TGTGCCAGCAGTGATGACAGGGGGATCTCTGGAAACACCATATATTTT. Residues: CASSDDRGISGNTIYF.

The J gene is TRBJ2-1, the V gene TRBV27, with TRBD1 matching 11 bases. The germline CDR1 and CDR2 sequences are MNHEY and SMNVEV (reference sequence). The CDR3 has 18 amino acids. V shed 7 bases and J 6 bases; nucleotides not matched to a gene: 17. The CDR3 here is CASNAGTGGDIRLNEQFF. The CDR3 region has the DNA TGTGCCAGCAACGCCGGGACAGGGGGTGACATCCGCCTCAATGAGCAGTTCTTC.

This clone was found once. V and J are TRBV7-3 and TRBJ2-7; TRBD1 might be the D (6 bases). The ends were cut back, 5 bases at V and 3 bases at J, with 11 bases in the middle. CDR1 is SGHTA and CDR2 is FQGTGA in the germline V gene. The CDR3 is made up of 13 amino acids. The CDR3 is CASSLQQGYEQYF. The CDR3, as DNA: TGTGCCAGCAGCCTCCAACAGGGCTACGAGCAGTACTTC. The full variable domain, with the rest looked up from reference TRBV7-3 and TRBJ2-7, is GAGVSQTPSNKVTEKGKYVELRCDPISGHTALYWYRQSLGQGPEFLIYFQGTGAADDSGLPNDRFFAVRPEGSVSTLKIQRTERGDSAVYLCASSLQQGYEQYFGPGTRLTVT.